This TCR beta chain was sequenced during a study of T cells in Graves' hyperthyroidism and ophthalmopathy. The overall study: Peripheral blood was obtained at initial diagnosis, preceding any treatment.

Based on clinical symptoms, serum thyroxine and TRAb, thyroid ultrasound and orbital computed tomography, diagnoses were reached. Amplified regions were TCR beta CDR3 sequences from RNA transcripts. TCR CDR3 underwent first-round RT-PCR with the HTBI primer set. MiXCR, run by TCRdb on the multiplex PCR reads, gives a single entry per CDR3 protein. The data hold hundreds of thousands of distinct CDR3 sequences, with 17% observed a single time. CDR3 length equals 13 residues. V was clipped by 6 bases and J by 5 bases; unmatched bases: 8. Germline V CDR1 and CDR2: DFQATT, SNEGSKA (reference sequence). This clonotype was counted a few times.

The TCR originated in a woman aged 55-70 years with Graves' ophthalmopathy. The sequenced material came from blood. This chain joins TRBV20-1 and TRBJ2-3, with 7 nucleotides matching TRBD2. In DNA, the CDR3 is TGCAGTGCCGGGCGGGGGAGGAAAGATACGCAGTATTTT. Amino acid sequence: CSAGRGRKDTQYF.